The source of this T cell receptor beta chain is a study of human T cells and chemical hapten exposure. The CDR3 has 16 residues. V was pared by 2 bases and J by 8 bases, with 16 bases between. Time point indicated: patch test 1, 2 weeks after DPC sensitization. Indicated treatment: therapeutic diphenylcyclopropenone sensitization with weekly scalp DPC. TCRdb called the RACE reads again in MiXCR, with one record for every CDR3 protein. This table holds about 120,000 distinct CDR3 sequences, approximately 13% found once. This clonotype was seen a handful of times. The input for sequencing was whole blood, taken in connection with sensitization to the hapten diphenylcyclopropenone (DPC). The chain links TRBV12-3 or TRBV12-4 to TRBJ1-6; unclear D gene. The source of this sequence is a man younger than 35 with alopecia areata. Some clones in this sample may be carry-over from other donors' samples. CDR3: CASSLSLGRSDSPLHF. The CDR3 DNA sequence: TGTGCCAGCAGTTTATCGCTTGGACGGTCGGATTCACCCCTCCACTTT.